This TCR beta chain stems from a study of siplizumab effects on memory and regulatory T cells. Sequenced by immunoSEQ multiplex PCR; TCRdb stores in-frame clones only, minus some. The table has about 7,400 clones, 60% to 75% seen once; the top ten hold 40% to 60%. The CDR3 runs to 16 residues. In germline, CDR1 is MNHNS, CDR2 SASEGT. The trim removed 2 bases at V and 6 bases at J, leaving 8 bases unmatched. The receptor was isolated from a human donor in good health. The V call is TRBV6-1, the J call TRBJ2-3; TRBD2 matches 10 bases. The sequenced sample was effector memory CD8+ T cells sorted from blood. Subset specified: unstimulated CD8+ effector memory T cells. In DNA, the CDR3 is TGTGCCAGCAGTGAACTAGCGGGAGATGGGGGTGATACGCAGTATTTT. Its protein product is CASSELAGDGGDTQYF.